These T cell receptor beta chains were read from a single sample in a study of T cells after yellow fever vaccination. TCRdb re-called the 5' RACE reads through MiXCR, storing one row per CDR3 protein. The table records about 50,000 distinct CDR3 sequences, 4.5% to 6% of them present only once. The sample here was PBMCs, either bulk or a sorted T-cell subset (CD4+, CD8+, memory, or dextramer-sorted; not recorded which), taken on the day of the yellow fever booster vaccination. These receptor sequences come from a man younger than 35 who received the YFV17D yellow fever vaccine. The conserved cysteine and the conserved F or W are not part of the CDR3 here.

CDR3aa: ASSYIRSTNTGELF
v_gene: TRBV7-3

CDR3aa: ASSFVGVWGMNTEAF
v_gene: TRBV5-5

CDR3aa: ASSHPTSGGAWEETQY
v_gene: TRBV7-2

CDR3aa: ASSPPAVGSIREQY
v_gene: TRBV18

CDR3aa: ASSDSRSRPEKLF
v_gene: TRBV4-1

CDR3aa: ASSYSQATEAF
v_gene: TRBV6-6

CDR3aa: ASSPSLAKNIQY
v_gene: TRBV4-2

CDR3aa: ASSLSGTDEQY
v_gene: TRBV3-1

CDR3aa: ASSLGRGAGETQY
v_gene: TRBV11-2

CDR3aa: ASMTSGNTGELF
v_gene: TRBV19